These 32 T cell receptor beta chains were all obtained from the same sample, sequenced in a study of vaccination effects on CD4 cells after COVID-19. Pools of viral peptides were used by the ViraFEST assay to expand antigen-specific CD4+ T cells ahead of sequencing. Scientists isolated CD4+ T cells after a roughly 10-day culture period ended. It was two doses of either the BNT162b2 or mRNA-1273 vaccine that participants received. Repertoires were generated with immunoSEQ multiplex PCR, while TCRdb's copy carries only in-frame clones and drops some. The table has tens of thousands of clones, roughly 74% seen once. Their antigen targets remain unknown. This specimen consisted of CD4+ T cells from PBMCs cultured with HCoV-229E spike peptides, obtained after COVID-19 vaccination. These receptors all stem from a human donor who received a COVID-19 vaccine.

J is TRBJ2-5 and V is TRBV2; tentatively, D is TRBD1 (6 bases). Germline CDR1 SNHLY, CDR2 FYNNEI. V was cut by 3 bases and J by 4 bases, with 12 bases left in between. CDR3 length: 14 residues. CDR3 coding DNA: TGTGCCAGCAGTGACTACAGGGAAACAGAGACCCAGTACTTC. Its protein product is CASSDYRETETQYF.

The chain has TRBV6-2 or TRBV6-3 and TRBJ2-7; 9 bases fit TRBD1. This CDR3 spans 14 amino acids. Germline V gene data show CDR1 as MNHEY and CDR2 as SVGEGT. CDR3 sequence (DNA): TGTGCCAGCAGCACCGGGACAGGGTCCTATGAGCAGTACGTC. This encodes CASSTGTGSYEQYV.

This chain uses TRBV4-3 with TRBJ1-3; perhaps TRBD1 as D (5 bases). V was shortened by 1 base and J by 8 bases, with 12 bases between the two germline ends. Looked up from germline, CDR1 is LGHNA and CDR2 is YSLEER. The CDR3 spans 14 residues. The CDR3 DNA is TGCGCCAGCAGCCAAGTAGGCCAGGGAGACACCATATATTTT. Its protein is CASSQVGQGDTIYF.

The sample holds one count of this clone. Sequence at one end of the junction differs from germline and may be a read error. The gene calls are TRBV27 and TRBJ2-2; tentative D call: TRBD1 (6 bases). This CDR3 is built from 16 residues. Germline V CDR1 and CDR2: MNHEY, SMNVEV (reference sequence). The CDR3 sequence: CASSVSGTLRTGELFF. The CDR3 region has the DNA TGTGCCAGCAGTGTATCCGGGACACTGAGGACCGGGGAGCTGTTTTTT.

With respect to this clone: One junction end does not reproduce the germline sequence, and a read error may be involved. The chain carries TRBV2 and TRBJ1-1, with D uncertain. Germline CDR1 and CDR2: SNHLY and FYNNEI. The CDR3 is made up of 16 amino acids. The CDR3, as DNA: TGTGCCAGCAGCGAAGTCCGGGGATCGGAGAACACTGAAGCTTTCTTT. This gives the protein CASSEVRGSENTEAFF.

The chain uses TRBV6-2 or TRBV6-3 and TRBJ2-7, with 7 bases aligning to TRBD1. The CDR3 totals 12 residues. Per germline, CDR1 MNHEY and CDR2 SVGEGT. With 4 bases clipped from V and 4 bases from J, the junction kept 1 base outside the gene matches. CDR3 protein: CASSLQGYEQYV. CDR3 coding DNA: TGTGCCAGCAGTTTACAGGGGTACGAGCAGTACGTC.

CDR3: CASSSRTGRDTQYF. The CDR3 DNA reads TGTGCCAGCAGCTCAAGGACTGGACGGGATACGCAGTATTTT. V and J are TRBV7-2 and TRBJ2-3; D might be TRBD2 (5 bases). Trimming shortened V by 4 bases and J by 6 bases, and 14 bases separated the two germline ends. CDR3 length: 14 amino acids. Germline-derived CDR1 and CDR2 are SGHTA and FQGNSA. Full variable domain (missing parts from reference TRBV7-2 and TRBJ2-3): GAGVSQSPSNKVTEKGKDVELRCDPISGHTALYWYRQSLGQGLEFLIYFQGNSAPDKSGLPSDRFSAERTGGSVSTLTIQRTQQEDSAVYLCASSSRTGRDTQYFGPGTRLTVL.

The rearrangement joins TRBV6-5 to TRBJ2-7; either TRBD1 or TRBD2 may supply D (5 bases each). This CDR3 comprises 13 residues. Germline assignment: CDR1 MNHEY and CDR2 SVGAGI. With 6 bases removed from V and 3 bases from J, the gap between germline ends came to 12 bases. CDR3 residues: CASSRLGDYEQYV. The CDR3 DNA reads as TGTGCCAGCAGCCGCCTGGGGGACTACGAGCAGTACGTC.

The chain employs TRBV18 and TRBJ2-1; D call uncertain. Germline V gene lookup returns CDR1 KGHSH and CDR2 LQKENI. V lost 6 bases and J 0 bases, leaving 12 bases between the germline ends. The CDR3 length is 15 residues. CDR3 loop: CASSPGPLSYNEQFF. The DNA of the CDR3 is TGTGCCAGCTCGCCCGGGCCGCTCTCCTACAATGAGCAGTTCTTC. The full variable domain, with the rest looked up from reference TRBV18 and TRBJ2-1, is NAGVMQNPRHLVRRRGQEARLRCSPMKGHSHVYWYRQLPEEGLKFMVYLQKENIIDESGMPKERFSAEFPKEGPSILRIQQVVRGDSAAYFCASSPGPLSYNEQFFGPGTRLTVL.

The chain uses TRBV11-2 and TRBJ2-5; TRBD1 aligns across 8 bases. CDR1 and CDR2 (germline): SGHAT, FQNNGV. After removal of 6 bases from V and 5 bases from J, the junction contained 11 bases not matched to a gene. CDR3 length: 15 amino acids. The CDR3 nucleotides are TGTGCCAGCAGGAGTCCGGGACAGGCTCGGGAGACCCAGTACTTC. It translates to CASRSPGQARETQYF.

J is TRBJ2-5 and V is TRBV5-1, with TRBD2 matching 8 bases. This CDR3 contains 15 residues. The V segment lost 3 bases and the J segment 2 bases; nucleotides outside the gene matches: 6. Germline V gene sequence: CDR1 SGHRS, CDR2 YFSETQ. CDR3 region: CASSSIAGRQETQYF. CDR3 nucleotide sequence: TGCGCCAGCAGCTCCATAGCGGGGAGACAAGAGACCCAGTACTTC.

This clone was counted a few times. The rearrangement links TRBV6-5 to TRBJ1-6, with no clear D. Germline CDR1 is MNHEY and CDR2 is SVGAGI. Trimming removed 2 bases from V and 6 bases from J, with 11 bases in between. The CDR3 runs 15 residues. In nucleotides, the CDR3 is TGTGCCAGCAGTTACGGCGACGCCCGTAATTCACCCCTCCACTTT. The encoded protein is CASSYGDARNSPLHF.

The chain is built from TRBV19 and TRBJ2-1; a weak D match, TRBD2 (6 bases). This CDR3 region has 12 residues. The V end lost 7 bases, the J end lost 8 bases, and 12 bases lay between the germline ends. Germline values: CDR1 LNHDA, CDR2 SQIVND (reference sequence). In DNA, the CDR3 is TGTGCCAGTAACATAGGGGACTATGAGCAGTTCTTC. Protein product: CASNIGDYEQFF.

The V call is TRBV6-5, the J call TRBJ1-6; no clear D. The CDR3 length is 15 residues. Germline values: CDR1 MNHEY, CDR2 SVGAGI. The ends were cut back, 5 bases at V and 7 bases at J, with 15 bases in the middle. The CDR3 loop is CASSPEGGNNSPLHF. CDR3 coding DNA: TGTGCCAGCAGTCCTGAGGGAGGAAACAATTCACCCCTCCACTTT.

This clone was recorded once. The chain couples TRBV10-3 to TRBJ2-3; either TRBD1 or TRBD2 may fit D (5 bases each). This CDR3 has 18 residues. The V end lost 9 bases, the J end lost 5 bases, and 30 bases lay between the germline ends. Germline loops: CDR1 ENHRY, CDR2 SYGVKD. CDR3 bases: TGTGCCATTTTGGGTAAGTTGCCCTCGGGACCCGGAGTAGATACGCAGTATTTT. Its translation: CAILGKLPSGPGVDTQYF.

This rearrangement joins TRBV5-6 to TRBJ2-3, with D possibly being TRBD1 or TRBD2 (5 bases each). The V gene's germline CDR1 is SGHDT and CDR2 YYEEEE. There are 15 residues in the CDR3. V shed 5 bases and J shed 2 bases, with 15 bases lying between them. CDR3 loop: CASSRRDGFTDTQYF. CDR3 in DNA: TGTGCCAGCAGTCGCCGGGACGGATTCACAGATACGCAGTATTTT.

The rearrangement links TRBV5-4 to TRBJ1-6; D is perhaps TRBD1 (5 bases). The ends were cut back, 0 bases at V and 8 bases at J, with 9 bases in the middle. The CDR3 loop spans 14 amino acids. The V gene's germline CDR1 is SGHNT and CDR2 YYREEE (reference sequence). The CDR3 coding sequence is TGTGCCAGCAGCTTGGGGGTGGGGGATTCACCCCTCCACTTT. It specifies CASSLGVGDSPLHF.

This chain links TRBV7-9 with TRBJ2-3, with D tentatively TRBD2 (7 bases). Germline V gives CDR1 SEHNR, CDR2 FQNEAQ (reference sequence). This CDR3 contains 16 residues. V lost 5 bases and J 2 bases, leaving 17 bases between the germline ends. The CDR3: CASSPWGRGDTDTQYF. CDR3 in DNA: TGTGCCAGCAGCCCCTGGGGGAGGGGGGACACAGATACGCAGTATTTT. Filled out from reference TRBV7-9 and TRBJ2-3, the complete variable domain reads DTGVSQNPRHKITKRGQNVTFRCDPISEHNRLYWYRQTLGQGPEFLTYFQNEAQLEKSRLLSDRFSAERPKGSFSTLEIQRTEQGDSAMYLCASSPWGRGDTDTQYFGPGTRLTVL.

This chain joins TRBV7-6 and TRBJ2-3; D gene unclear. Trimming cost V 2 bases and J 5 bases, with 11 bases left between them. Germline CDR1 and CDR2: SGHVS and FNYEAQ. The CDR3 sequence is 14 residues long. CDR3 protein: CASSLYGTGDTQYF. CDR3 DNA sequence: TGTGCCAGCAGCTTATATGGTACGGGAGATACGCAGTATTTT.

V gene TRBV5-1 combines with J gene TRBJ1-3; no firm D call. Germline values: CDR1 SGHRS, CDR2 YFSETQ. This CDR3 has 14 residues. Trimming removed 2 bases at V and 0 bases at J, with 6 bases between. CDR3 in amino acids: CASSLEVSGNTIYF. The DNA for the CDR3 is TGCGCCAGCAGCTTAGAAGTCTCTGGAAACACCATATATTTT.

This clone was recorded once. The V gene is TRBV18, the J gene TRBJ2-3; D is ambiguous. The CDR3 has 13 residues. CDR1 is KGHSH, CDR2 LQKENI, per germline. V gave up 3 bases and J gave up 5 bases, with 9 bases separating them. The CDR3 region is CASSPGRLDTQYF. The CDR3 nucleotides read TGTGCCAGCTCACCGGGCAGACTAGATACGCAGTATTTT.

This CDR3 is CASSPDLLGAQYF. CDR3 DNA: TGCGCCAGCAGTCCGGACCTCCTGGGAGCGCAGTATTTT. This chain joins TRBV4-1 and TRBJ2-3, with a tentative D call TRBD2 (5 bases). CDR3 length equals 13 residues. Trimming pared 6 bases from V and 10 bases from J, leaving 17 bases between. Germline CDR1 MGHRA, CDR2 YSYEKL.

The rearrangement links TRBV14 to TRBJ2-7; 8 bases align to TRBD2. The CDR3 covers 14 residues. The V segment lost 1 base and the J segment 3 bases; nucleotides outside the gene matches: 2. In germline, CDR1 is SGHDN, CDR2 FVKESK. The CDR3 here is CASSQGRGDYEQYV. CDR3 nucleotide sequence: TGTGCCAGCAGCCAAGGGCGGGGGGACTACGAGCAGTACGTC.

This clone was seen repeatedly, ten times or more. This chain joins TRBV5-1 and TRBJ1-2; maybe TRBD1 (6 bases). Germline V gene data show CDR1 as SGHRS and CDR2 as YFSETQ. The CDR3 consists of 13 residues. V was trimmed by 1 base and J by 4 bases, leaving 8 bases between them. The CDR3: CASSLSGAYGYTF. DNA of the CDR3: TGCGCCAGCAGCTTGTCAGGGGCCTATGGCTACACCTTC.

This rearrangement joins TRBV5-1 to TRBJ2-2, with 7 bases lining up with TRBD1. This CDR3 comprises 16 residues. V gave up 0 bases and J gave up 3 bases; unmatched junction bases: 5. Germline V gene lookup returns CDR1 SGHRS and CDR2 YFSETQ. The CDR3 is CASSLAAGGYTGELFF. Here the CDR3 DNA reads TGCGCCAGCAGCTTGGCGGCAGGGGGATACACCGGGGAGCTGTTTTTT. Together with reference TRBV5-1 and TRBJ2-2, the CDR3 gives the full variable domain: KAGVTQTPRYLIKTRGQQVTLSCSPISGHRSVSWYQQTPGQGLQFLFEYFSETQRNKGNFPGRFSGRQFSNSRSEMNVSTLELGDSALYLCASSLAAGGYTGELFFGEGSRLTVL.

The V gene is TRBV12-1, the J gene TRBJ2-7; TRBD1 reflects the table's D call only, with no check against the DNA. TRBV12-1 is labeled a pseudogene. The CDR3 extends over 13 amino acids. The CDR3 DNA reads TGTGCCAGCAGGGACAGATCGACCTACGAGCAGTACGTC. Its translation: CASRDRSTYEQYV.

CDR3 protein: CASATGYYGYTF. The CDR3 region has the DNA TGTGCCAGCGCTACAGGGTACTATGGCTACACCTTC. V usage is TRBV28 and J usage is TRBJ1-2; D is perhaps TRBD1 (6 bases). The V end was cut by 8 bases, the J end by 3 bases, with 10 bases between. The V gene's germline CDR1 is MDHEN and CDR2 SYDVKM. The length of the CDR3 is 12 residues.

The chain couples TRBV7-9 to TRBJ1-2; TRBD1 agrees at 9 bases. Germline values: CDR1 SEHNR, CDR2 FQNEAQ (reference sequence). The junction had 5 bases not matched to a gene; V was cut back by 4 bases and J by 8 bases. CDR3 length: 13 amino acids. The CDR3 spells CASSSQGAGGYTF. The CDR3 coding sequence is TGTGCCAGCAGCTCACAGGGGGCAGGGGGCTACACCTTC.

V usage is TRBV5-1 and J usage is TRBJ1-3, with D possibly matching TRBD1 (6 bases). Trimming stripped 1 base from V and 4 bases from J, with 18 bases between. Germline CDR1 and CDR2: SGHRS and YFSETQ. This CDR3 spans 17 amino acids. The CDR3: CASSLSGAGVPGNTIYF. The CDR3 DNA follows: TGCGCCAGCAGCTTGTCCGGGGCAGGGGTCCCCGGAAACACCATATATTTT.

The CDR3: CASSDSSGSYGYTF. In DNA, the CDR3 is TGTGCCAGCTCAGATTCTTCGGGAAGCTATGGCTACACCTTC. The rearrangement joins TRBV18 to TRBJ1-2; D gene ambiguous. CDR1 and CDR2 (germline): KGHSH, LQKENI. V was trimmed by 5 bases and J by 4 bases, leaving 14 bases between them. The CDR3 totals 14 residues.

The chain recombines TRBV27 with TRBJ1-1; 8 bases line up with TRBD1. The CDR3 is 14 residues long. The germline V gene has CDR1 MNHEY and CDR2 SMNVEV (reference sequence). Trimming removed 7 bases from V and 2 bases from J; junction bases left unmatched: 6. The CDR3 spells CASNVDRANTEAFF. The CDR3 DNA follows: TGTGCCAGCAACGTGGACAGGGCCAACACTGAAGCTTTCTTT.

The gene calls are TRBV18 and TRBJ1-2, with a weak D call TRBD1 (5 bases). The CDR3 totals 14 residues. Between the trimmed V and J ends, which lost 5 bases and 3 bases, there was a span of 13 bases. Germline CDR1 is KGHSH and CDR2 is LQKENI. The CDR3 bases are TGTGCCAGCTCATTTTCCGGGACGGACTATGGCTACACCTTC. It yields the protein CASSFSGTDYGYTF.